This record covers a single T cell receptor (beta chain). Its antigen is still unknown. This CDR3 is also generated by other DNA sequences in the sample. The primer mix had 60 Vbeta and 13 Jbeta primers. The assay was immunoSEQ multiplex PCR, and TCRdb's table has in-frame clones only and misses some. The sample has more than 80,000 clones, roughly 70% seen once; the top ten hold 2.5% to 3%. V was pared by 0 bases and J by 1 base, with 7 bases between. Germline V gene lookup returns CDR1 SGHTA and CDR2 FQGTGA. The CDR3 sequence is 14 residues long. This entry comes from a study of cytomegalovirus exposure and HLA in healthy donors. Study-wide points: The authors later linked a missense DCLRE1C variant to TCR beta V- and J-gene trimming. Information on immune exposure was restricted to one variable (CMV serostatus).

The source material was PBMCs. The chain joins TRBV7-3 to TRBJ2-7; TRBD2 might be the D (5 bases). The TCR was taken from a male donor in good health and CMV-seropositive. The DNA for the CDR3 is TGTGCCAGCAGCTTAACGTCGGGATCCTACGAGCAGTACTTC. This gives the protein CASSLTSGSYEQYF. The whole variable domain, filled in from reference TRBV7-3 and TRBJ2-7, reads GAGVSQTPSNKVTEKGKYVELRCDPISGHTALYWYRQSLGQGPEFLIYFQGTGAADDSGLPNDRFFAVRPEGSVSTLKIQRTERGDSAVYLCASSLTSGSYEQYFGPGTRLTVT.